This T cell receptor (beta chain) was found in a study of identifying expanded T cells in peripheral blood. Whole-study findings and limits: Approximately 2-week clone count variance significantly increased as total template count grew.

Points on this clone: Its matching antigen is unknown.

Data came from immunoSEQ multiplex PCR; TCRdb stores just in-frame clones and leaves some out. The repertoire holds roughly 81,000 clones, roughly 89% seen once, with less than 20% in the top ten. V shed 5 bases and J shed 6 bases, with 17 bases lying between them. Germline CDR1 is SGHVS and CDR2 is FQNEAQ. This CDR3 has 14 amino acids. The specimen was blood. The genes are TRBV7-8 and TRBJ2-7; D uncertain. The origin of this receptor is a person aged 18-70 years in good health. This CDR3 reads CASSPRQSLSEQYF. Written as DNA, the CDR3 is TGTGCCAGCAGCCCTCGACAATCTCTCTCCGAGCAGTACTTC. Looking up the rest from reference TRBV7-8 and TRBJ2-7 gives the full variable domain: GAGVSQSPRYKVAKRGQDVALRCDPISGHVSLFWYQQALGQGPEFLTYFQNEAQLDKSGLPSDRFFAERPEGSVSTLKIQRTQQEDSAVYLCASSPRQSLSEQYFGPGTRLTVT.